This is a list of T cell receptor beta chains from one sample in a study of OX40 agonist ivuxolimab in advanced cancers. Assay used: immunoSEQ multiplex PCR; TCRdb lists only in-frame clones, some missing. The sample holds some 82,000 clones, around nine tenths seen once. Sample: CD4+ or CD8+ T cells sorted from blood, taken in a trial of the OX40 agonist ivuxolimab. Every receptor here comes from an adult with an advanced solid tumor such as melanoma, head and neck, liver or kidney cancer. The conserved cysteine and the conserved F or W are not part of the CDR3 here. Clone size is not always given. Where it is, it says once, few, many or a class for expanded clones.

CDR3 protein: ASSSGRGQAKNIQY
J gene: TRBJ2-4
clone size: NA
V gene: TRBV7-2

CDR3 protein: ASSYSDPGGTDTQY
J gene: TRBJ2-3
clone size: NA
V gene: TRBV6-6

CDR3 protein: ASSQGHISNQPQH
J gene: TRBJ1-5
clone size: NA
V gene: TRBV5-6

CDR3 protein: ASGLSYNEQF
J gene: TRBJ2-1
clone size: NA
V gene: TRBV5-1

CDR3 protein: ASSRGSPDTQY
J gene: TRBJ2-3
clone size: NA
V gene: TRBV19

CDR3 protein: ASNRVRSTDTQY
J gene: TRBJ2-3
clone size: once
V gene: TRBV6-1

CDR3 protein: ASSEIPGEEY
J gene: TRBJ2-7
clone size: NA
V gene: TRBV2

CDR3 protein: AWRTGPSSYEQY
J gene: TRBJ2-7
clone size: once
V gene: TRBV30

CDR3 protein: ASSVYSRSGSSGDEQF
J gene: TRBJ2-1
clone size: NA
V gene: TRBV9

CDR3 protein: ASSLRGRQGLYEQF
J gene: TRBJ2-1
clone size: NA
V gene: TRBV27

CDR3 protein: ASSDNRAQYNSPLH
J gene: TRBJ1-6
clone size: NA
V gene: TRBV6-1

CDR3 protein: ASSQDLIGTGAREQY
J gene: TRBJ2-7
clone size: NA
V gene: TRBV4-2

CDR3 protein: ASSSGQENEKLF
J gene: TRBJ1-4
clone size: NA
V gene: TRBV5-1

CDR3 protein: ASSQRTGAAYEQY
J gene: TRBJ2-7
clone size: NA
V gene: TRBV11-1

CDR3 protein: ASSLGGGWAKNIQY
J gene: TRBJ2-4
clone size: NA
V gene: TRBV7-4

CDR3 protein: ASSIPGTANSYEQY
J gene: TRBJ2-7
clone size: NA
V gene: TRBV27

CDR3 protein: ASSQEIWRGTSGSGNEQY
J gene: TRBJ2-7
clone size: NA
V gene: TRBV4-3

CDR3 protein: AWSWGGTDTQY
J gene: TRBJ2-3
clone size: NA
V gene: TRBV30

CDR3 protein: ASSFQSVGSTEAF
J gene: TRBJ1-1
clone size: NA
V gene: TRBV7-2

CDR3 protein: ATSRVLAGGDEQF
J gene: TRBJ2-1
clone size: NA
V gene: TRBV15

CDR3 protein: ASSDSTRREIGYT
J gene: TRBJ1-2
clone size: NA
V gene: TRBV10-1

CDR3 protein: AISKGVALGETQY
J gene: TRBJ2-5
clone size: NA
V gene: TRBV10-3

CDR3 protein: ASSQGDRNLGGYT
J gene: TRBJ1-2
clone size: NA
V gene: TRBV4-3

CDR3 protein: ASSPYDRDEQY
J gene: TRBJ2-7
clone size: NA
V gene: TRBV18

CDR3 protein: ASSPPTGMGTEAF
J gene: TRBJ1-1
clone size: NA
V gene: TRBV11-3

CDR3 protein: ASSTQGTGFNQPQH
J gene: TRBJ1-5
clone size: NA
V gene: TRBV19

CDR3 protein: ASSKEGALYNEQF
J gene: TRBJ2-1
clone size: once
V gene: TRBV21-1

CDR3 protein: ASSPSLGSTDTQY
J gene: TRBJ2-3
clone size: NA
V gene: TRBV18

CDR3 protein: ASSETVPNTGELF
J gene: TRBJ2-2
clone size: NA
V gene: TRBV2

CDR3 protein: ASSRSGEKLF
J gene: TRBJ1-4
clone size: few
V gene: TRBV4-1

CDR3 protein: AISGARGRYEQY
J gene: TRBJ2-7
clone size: NA
V gene: TRBV10-3

CDR3 protein: ASWWGTGTGELF
J gene: TRBJ2-2
clone size: NA
V gene: TRBV28

CDR3 protein: ATSSGRAMDEQF
J gene: TRBJ2-1
clone size: once
V gene: TRBV10-3

CDR3 protein: ASSVSGGGEKLF
J gene: TRBJ1-4
clone size: NA
V gene: TRBV2

CDR3 protein: ASRPGTPYNEQF
J gene: TRBJ2-1
clone size: NA
V gene: TRBV6-5

CDR3 protein: ASSFPGENTEAF
J gene: TRBJ1-1
clone size: once
V gene: TRBV7-8

CDR3 protein: ASSRGRRNEQF
J gene: TRBJ2-1
clone size: few
V gene: TRBV4-1

CDR3 protein: AWRQRTLPYEQY
J gene: TRBJ2-7
clone size: NA
V gene: TRBV30

CDR3 protein: ASRRLAGDRGGSTDTQY
J gene: TRBJ2-3
clone size: NA
V gene: TRBV28

CDR3 protein: ASSLNTQGNGYT
J gene: TRBJ1-2
clone size: NA
V gene: TRBV11-2

CDR3 protein: ASRRREDGELF
J gene: TRBJ2-2
clone size: once
V gene: TRBV5-1

CDR3 protein: ASSVNSYEQY
J gene: TRBJ2-7
clone size: NA
V gene: TRBV6-1

CDR3 protein: ASSPGTAVNYGYT
J gene: TRBJ1-2
clone size: once
V gene: TRBV5-4

CDR3 protein: ASSSTGVSSEQY
J gene: TRBJ2-7
clone size: NA
V gene: TRBV9

CDR3 protein: AWTRTGVGNTIY
J gene: TRBJ1-3
clone size: NA
V gene: TRBV30

CDR3 protein: SVVKSTDTQY
J gene: TRBJ2-3
clone size: NA
V gene: TRBV29-1

CDR3 protein: ASTSLFGNIQY
J gene: TRBJ2-4
clone size: NA
V gene: TRBV19

CDR3 protein: ASSPPQGWTGELF
J gene: TRBJ2-2
clone size: few
V gene: TRBV18

CDR3 protein: ASGLVLGATEAF
J gene: TRBJ1-1
clone size: NA
V gene: TRBV12-5

CDR3 protein: ASTQQGIRSETQY
J gene: TRBJ2-5
clone size: NA
V gene: TRBV7-9

CDR3 protein: ASSSQTGTRGGYT
J gene: TRBJ1-2
clone size: NA
V gene: TRBV6-5